One and the same sample provided the 17 T cell receptor beta chains below, sequenced in a study of blood T cell repertoires in COVID-19. The data were produced by immunoSEQ multiplex PCR, yet TCRdb's version contains in-frame clones alone and is incomplete. The data hold 200,000 to 250,000 clones, with about 80% observed a single time. The specimen sequenced was PBMCs or T cells enriched from blood (not recorded which). Receptors originate from a man aged 35 to 55 who had recovered from COVID-19.

This clone was counted between two and nine times. This chain links TRBV5-6 with TRBJ2-7, with D possibly TRBD1 on 6 matching bases. Looked up from germline, CDR1 is SGHDT and CDR2 is YYEEEE. V was cut by 4 bases and J by 2 bases, with 22 bases left in between. The CDR3 is 17 amino acids. The CDR3 DNA reads TGTGCCAGCAGCCCGCTTGGGGGCAGAACCGCGACCTACGAGCAGTACTTC. It encodes CASSPLGGRTATYEQYF.

This rearrangement joins TRBV9 to TRBJ2-2, with TRBD1 matching 11 bases. Trimming cost V 2 bases and J 7 bases; bases outside gene matches: 4. Germline loops: CDR1 SGDLS, CDR2 YYNGEE. This CDR3 spans 15 amino acids. As DNA, the CDR3 is TGTGCCAGCAGCGTCCGGACAGGGGGCTTCGGGGAGCTGTTTTTT. Translated: CASSVRTGGFGELFF.

Here the CDR3 reads CASGRDYQETQYF. The CDR3 DNA follows: TGTGCCAGCGGGCGGGACTATCAAGAGACCCAGTACTTC. The V and J genes are TRBV7-3 and TRBJ2-5, with 7 bases matching TRBD2. J gave up 2 bases and V 8 bases, and 5 bases lay outside the gene matches. This CDR3 spans 13 amino acids. Looked up from germline, CDR1 is SGHTA and CDR2 is FQGTGA.

V and J are TRBV9 and TRBJ2-7; D may be TRBD2 (6 bases). This CDR3 is 15 amino acids long. Germline V lookup: CDR1 SGDLS, CDR2 YYNGEE. Trimming stripped 0 bases from V and 5 bases from J, with 15 bases between. The CDR3 DNA is TGTGCCAGCAGCGTAGCGGCGGGGATTTGGGACGAGCAGTACTTC. The encoded protein is CASSVAAGIWDEQYF.

This clone was seen ten or more times. V and J are TRBV13 and TRBJ2-1; 9 bases are a match to TRBD2. After removal of 5 bases from V and 9 bases from J, the junction contained 17 bases not matched to a gene. The CDR3 extends over 17 amino acids. Germline CDR1 and CDR2: PRHDT and FYEKMQ (reference sequence). CDR3 amino acids: CASSPFGLAGRYSEQFF. The DNA for the CDR3 is TGTGCCAGCAGCCCCTTTGGGCTAGCGGGACGTTATAGTGAGCAGTTCTTC.

J is TRBJ1-1 and V is TRBV9; no definite D call. V was pared by 5 bases and J by 4 bases, with 12 bases between. CDR3 length equals 13 residues. Germline V gives CDR1 SGDLS, CDR2 YYNGEE. The chain's CDR3 is CASSSLDSTEAFF. The CDR3 DNA sequence: TGTGCCAGCAGTTCCTTAGATTCCACTGAAGCTTTCTTT.

The rearrangement links TRBV7-2 to TRBJ2-5, with a possible D match to TRBD2 (5 bases). CDR3 length: 14 amino acids. Germline V lookup: CDR1 SGHTA, CDR2 FQGNSA. Trimming left V 1 base short and J 5 bases short, with 11 bases between. The CDR3 spells CASSLGAAAETQYF. DNA of the CDR3: TGTGCCAGCAGCTTAGGAGCGGCCGCCGAGACCCAGTACTTC.

This chain uses TRBV7-9 with TRBJ2-1, with D possibly matching TRBD2 (6 bases). This CDR3 is built from 15 residues. V was cut by 8 bases and J by 0 bases, with 14 bases left in between. Germline V gives CDR1 SEHNR, CDR2 FQNEAQ (reference sequence). CDR3 DNA: TGTGCCAGCCGGATCGGGAGTGTCTCCTACAATGAGCAGTTCTTC. Its translation: CASRIGSVSYNEQFF.

This clone has just a few counts. Germline is not matched at one junction end, which may reflect a read error. This chain uses TRBV3-1 (or the pseudogene TRBV3-2) with TRBJ1-2, with 7 bases matching TRBD1. The CDR3 spans 12 residues. Germline V gives CDR1 LGHDT, CDR2 YNNKEL (reference sequence). The CDR3 DNA follows: TGTGCCAGCAGCGAGAGTAAGGGACAGAAGGCCTTC. This gives the protein CASSESKGQKAF.

V is TRBV5-4 and J is TRBJ1-2; D gene ambiguous. V was shortened by 0 bases and J by 7 bases, with 7 bases between the two germline ends. This CDR3 spans 12 amino acids. CDR1 is SGHNT, CDR2 YYREEE, per germline (reference sequence). CDR3 nucleotides: TGTGCCAGCAGCTTGGAGGAGGCTGGCTACACCTTC. Translating it yields CASSLEEAGYTF.

The chain uses TRBV5-6 and TRBJ2-1, with 7 bases fitting TRBD1. V was pared by 3 bases and J by 0 bases, with 3 bases of the junction left unmatched. Looked up from germline, CDR1 is SGHDT and CDR2 is YYEEEE. The CDR3 loop spans 15 amino acids. The CDR3 region has the DNA TGTGCCAGCAGCTCCAGACAGGGCTCCTACAATGAGCAGTTCTTC. Its protein product is CASSSRQGSYNEQFF.

This clone was observed a single time. The rearrangement uses TRBV28 and TRBJ2-7, with 7 bases fitting TRBD1. This CDR3 is 11 amino acids long. V shed 7 bases, J shed 6 bases, and the junction held 3 bases outside the gene matches. From germline, CDR1 is MDHEN and CDR2 SYDVKM. The CDR3 is CASKSGGEQYF. The CDR3 nucleotides read TGTGCCAGCAAATCAGGGGGCGAGCAGTACTTC.

The chain uses TRBV11-2 and TRBJ1-4, with D uncertain. CDR1 and CDR2 (germline): SGHAT, FQNNGV. With 7 bases removed from V and 8 bases from J, the gap between germline ends came to 17 bases. The CDR3 has 14 residues. The CDR3 nucleotides read TGTGCCAGCACCGGACTGCTGATCGGGGAAAAACTGTTTTTT. Its protein product is CASTGLLIGEKLFF. Drawing the rest from reference TRBV11-2 and TRBJ1-4, the complete variable domain is EAGVAQSPRYKIIEKRQSVAFWCNPISGHATLYWYQQILGQGPKLLIQFQNNGVVDDSQLPKDRFSAERLKGVDSTLKIQPAKLEDSAVYLCASTGLLIGEKLFFGSGTQLSVL.

The J gene is TRBJ2-5, the V gene TRBV15; D is unresolved. V lost 0 bases, J lost 7 bases, and 12 bases lay in between. The germline V gene has CDR1 LNHNV and CDR2 YYDKDF (reference sequence). The CDR3 length is 14 residues. The CDR3 loop reads CATSRDVLSGTQYF. For the CDR3, the DNA is TGTGCCACCAGCAGAGATGTCCTTTCCGGGACCCAGTACTTC.

The count of this clone is one. The chain joins TRBV7-9 to TRBJ1-3; D is uncertain. V lost 5 bases, J lost 2 bases, and 13 bases lay in between. The CDR3 runs to 15 residues. Germline CDR1 is SEHNR and CDR2 is FQNEAQ (reference sequence). The chain's CDR3 is CASSLALPAGNTIYF. CDR3 coding DNA: TGTGCCAGCAGCCTCGCGCTTCCCGCTGGAAACACCATATATTTT.

The V and J genes are TRBV4-3 and TRBJ2-1; TRBD2 aligns across 12 bases. The CDR3 totals 15 residues. The V gene end was trimmed by 2 bases and the J gene end by 8 bases; junction bases not matched to a gene: 4. The germline gives CDR1 LGHNA, CDR2 YSLEER. CDR3 region: CASSQTSGGPDEQFF. CDR3 bases: TGCGCCAGCAGCCAAACTAGCGGGGGGCCCGATGAGCAGTTCTTC.

This clone was counted only a few times. Other DNA variants within this sample encode the same CDR3. The chain employs TRBV12-3 or TRBV12-4 and TRBJ1-5; 7 nucleotides line up with TRBD1. V lost 6 bases, J lost 2 bases, and 1 base stayed unmatched. The CDR3 consists of 13 residues. The CDR3, as DNA: TGTGCCAGCAGAGGGACAGGCAATCAGCCCCAGCATTTT. Translated: CASRGTGNQPQHF.